Presented here are 27 T cell receptor beta chains from one specimen sequenced in a study of blood T cell repertoires in COVID-19. Profiling relied on immunoSEQ multiplex PCR, and the TCRdb table lists in-frame clones only, not all of them. The sample shows 100,000 to 150,000 clones, around 89% of them seen only once. Material: peripheral blood. The receptors stem from a man aged 45 to 65 with active or convalescent COVID-19.

This chain joins TRBV28 and TRBJ1-2, with D tentatively TRBD1 (5 bases). The CDR3 sequence is 16 residues long. Trimming took off 3 bases at V and 5 bases at J, with 19 bases between the two ends. The germline CDR1 and CDR2 sequences are MDHEN and SYDVKM. The CDR3 loop reads CASSFPASGTYYGYTF. CDR3 in DNA: TGTGCCAGCAGTTTCCCCGCCTCCGGGACTTATTATGGCTACACCTTC.

The gene calls are TRBV10-2 and TRBJ1-2; D is perhaps TRBD1 (5 bases). Trimming cost V 4 bases and J 0 bases, with 9 bases left between them. The CDR3 spans 14 residues. CDR1 and CDR2 from the germline V gene are WSHSY and SAAADI. The CDR3 DNA is TGCGCCAGCAGTGTCCCAGGGTCTAACTATGGCTACACCTTC. It is translated as CASSVPGSNYGYTF.

The chain recombines TRBV11-2 with TRBJ1-3; TRBD1 might be the D (5 bases). Trimming pared 4 bases from V and 1 base from J, leaving 11 bases between. Germline V gene data show CDR1 as SGHAT and CDR2 as FQNNGV. The CDR3 extends over 15 amino acids. CDR3 protein: CASSSGGISGNTIYF. Here the CDR3 DNA reads TGTGCCAGCAGCTCCGGGGGGATTTCTGGAAACACCATATATTTT.

The rearrangement links TRBV5-4 to TRBJ1-2; perhaps TRBD1 as D (5 bases). The CDR3 length is 12 residues. Trimming pared 4 bases from V and 7 bases from J, leaving 11 bases between. Germline assignment: CDR1 SGHNT and CDR2 YYREEE (reference sequence). The CDR3 DNA is TGTGCCAGCAGCCTAGGGGTAGGTGGCTACACCTTC. Its protein is CASSLGVGGYTF.

The V gene is TRBV23-1, the J gene TRBJ2-7; D call uncertain. TRBV23-1 is assigned to the ORF class and has an uncertain function. The V and J ends lost 0 bases and 3 bases respectively, with 12 bases between them. CDR3 length: 15 residues. DNA for the CDR3: TGCGCCAGCAGTCAATCGACCAGCCGACACTACGAGCAGTACTTC. Amino acids: CASSQSTSRHYEQYF.

The CDR3 DNA reads as TGTGCCAGCAGCGCTTGGACAGGCAATCAGCCCCAGCATTTT. Translating gives CASSAWTGNQPQHF. V and J are TRBV7-8 and TRBJ1-5, with a tentative D call TRBD1 (6 bases). Germline CDR1 is SGHVS and CDR2 is FQNEAQ. V dropped 5 bases and J dropped 2 bases, with 10 bases sitting between them. The length of the CDR3 is 14 residues.

This clone showed up just a few times. The CDR3 reads CASSIRDRDYEQYF. The CDR3 bases are TGTGCCAGTAGTATCCGGGACAGGGACTACGAGCAGTACTTC. The gene calls are TRBV19 and TRBJ2-7; 9 bases align to TRBD1. There are 14 residues in the CDR3. J lost 3 bases, V lost 3 bases, and 3 bases had no gene match. In germline, CDR1 is LNHDA, CDR2 SQIVND (reference sequence).

The rearrangement links TRBV4-1 to TRBJ2-2; TRBD1 matches at 10 bases. After removal of 2 bases from V and 7 bases from J, the junction contained 4 bases not matched to a gene. Germline CDR1 is MGHRA and CDR2 is YSYEKL. This CDR3 has 15 amino acids. CDR3 coding DNA: TGCGCCAGCAGCCAACGACAGGGGGCGGTCGGGGAGCTGTTTTTT. This codes for CASSQRQGAVGELFF.

The chain couples TRBV24-1 to TRBJ1-1; tentative D call: TRBD1 (5 bases). Germline-derived CDR1 and CDR2 are KGHDR and SFDVKD. V lost 7 bases, J lost 1 base, and 9 bases lay in between. This CDR3 comprises 13 residues. CDR3 nucleotide sequence: TGTGCCACCAGCCCCGGACAGAACACTGAAGCTTTCTTT. Translation gives CATSPGQNTEAFF.

The chain has TRBV4-3 and TRBJ1-2; weak D call: TRBD1 (5 bases). Germline-derived CDR1 and CDR2 are LGHNA and YSLEER. Trimming pared 1 base from V and 8 bases from J, leaving 14 bases between. This CDR3 is built from 14 residues. The CDR3 loop reads CASSQGLEGAGYTF. CDR3 DNA: TGCGCCAGCAGCCAAGGTCTGGAAGGGGCCGGCTACACCTTC.

This rearrangement joins TRBV20-1 to TRBJ2-7, with 10 bases fitting TRBD2. The germline V gene has CDR1 DFQATT and CDR2 SNEGSKA (reference sequence). V was pared by 3 bases and J by 3 bases, with 5 bases of the junction left unmatched. CDR3 length equals 14 residues. DNA for the CDR3: TGCAGTGCTAGTAGGGCTAGCGGGAGCTACGAGCAGTACTTC. Amino acid sequence: CSASRASGSYEQYF.

The chain couples TRBV6-2 or TRBV6-3 to TRBJ1-2; a weak D match, TRBD1 (6 bases). CDR1 MNHEY and CDR2 SVGEGT come from the germline V gene. The V and J ends lost 0 bases and 6 bases respectively, with 8 bases between them. The CDR3 loop spans 13 amino acids. The CDR3 reads CASSYSTGHGYTF. The CDR3 coding sequence is TGTGCCAGCAGTTACTCGACAGGACATGGCTACACCTTC.

The rearrangement joins TRBV30 to TRBJ2-1; 10 bases align to TRBD1. Germline CDR1 reads GTSNPN; CDR2 reads SVGIG (reference sequence). The CDR3 has 13 residues. Trimming at V came to 3 bases and at J to 7 bases, leaving 3 bases not matched to a gene. DNA for the CDR3: TGTGCCTGGAGGGGACAGGGGAGAAATGAGCAGTTCTTC. Translating gives CAWRGQGRNEQFF.

V and J are TRBV29-1 and TRBJ1-1; TRBD1 might be the D (5 bases). The CDR3 has 12 amino acids. Trimming removed 7 bases at V and 0 bases at J, with 9 bases between. In germline, CDR1 is SQVTM, CDR2 ANQGSEA. The CDR3: CSADKMNTEAFF. DNA of the CDR3: TGCAGCGCGGACAAAATGAACACTGAAGCTTTCTTT. The whole variable domain, filled in from reference TRBV29-1 and TRBJ1-1, reads SAVISQKPSRDICQRGTSLTIQCQVDSQVTMMFWYRQQPGQSLTLIATANQGSEATYESGFVIDKFPISRPNLTFSTLTVSNMSPEDSSIYLCSADKMNTEAFFGQGTRLTVV.

The chain couples TRBV11-1 to TRBJ2-3, with a tentative D call TRBD2 (5 bases). V was pared by 5 bases and J by 6 bases, with 18 bases between. Germline V gene lookup returns CDR1 SGHAT and CDR2 FQDESV (reference sequence). The CDR3 sequence is 15 residues long. Here the CDR3 reads CASSQLVQVADTQYF. In DNA, the CDR3 is TGTGCCAGCAGCCAACTTGTTCAGGTAGCGGATACGCAGTATTTT.

This clone was counted a single time. The rearrangement uses TRBV7-2 and TRBJ2-2; D remains ambiguous. The germline CDR1 and CDR2 sequences are SGHTA and FQGNSA. Trimming took off 4 bases at V and 1 base at J, with 10 bases between the two ends. The CDR3 covers 15 residues. Here the CDR3 DNA reads TGTGCCAGCAGCTCTAAATTAGTGAACACCGGGGAGCTGTTTTTT. Protein product: CASSSKLVNTGELFF.

V is TRBV19 and J is TRBJ2-1, with 12 bases fitting TRBD2. Germline CDR1 reads LNHDA; CDR2 reads SQIVND (reference sequence). V dropped 6 bases and J dropped 1; count of bases not matched to a gene: 22. The CDR3 sequence is 22 residues long. The CDR3 sequence is CASSSLGVTSGSTFGSYNEQFF. The CDR3 bases are TGTGCCAGTAGCAGTTTAGGGGTGACTAGCGGGAGTACCTTCGGGTCCTACAATGAGCAGTTCTTC. Looking up the rest from reference TRBV19 and TRBJ2-1 gives the full variable domain: DGGITQSPKYLFRKEGQNVTLSCEQNLNHDAMYWYRQDPGQGLRLIYYSQIVNDFQKGDIAEGYSVSREKKESFPLTVTSAQKNPTAFYLCASSSLGVTSGSTFGSYNEQFFGPGTRLTVL.

The chain joins TRBV24-1 to TRBJ1-4; 9 positions match TRBD1. From germline, CDR1 is KGHDR and CDR2 SFDVKD. This CDR3 is 13 amino acids long. The ends lost 4 bases at V and 8 bases at J; junction bases unmatched: 1. CDR3 in amino acids: CATSEGTGEKLFF. CDR3 coding DNA: TGTGCCACCAGTGAGGGGACAGGGGAAAAACTGTTTTTT.

The rearrangement joins TRBV5-6 to TRBJ2-6; a weak D match, TRBD2 (5 bases). The CDR3 is 15 residues long. Trimming cost V 1 base and J 4 bases, with 9 bases left between them. Germline loops: CDR1 SGHDT, CDR2 YYEEEE. The CDR3 DNA follows: TGTGCCAGCAGCTTGCTCGGGGTCGGGGCCAACGTCCTGACTTTC. Translated: CASSLLGVGANVLTF.

The chain joins TRBV6-2 or TRBV6-3 to TRBJ2-1; TRBD2 matches 14 bases. The CDR3 is 18 amino acids. CDR1 MNHEY and CDR2 SVGEGT come from the germline V gene. Unmatched junction bases numbered 9, after V lost 1 base and J lost 7 bases. The chain's CDR3 is CASSYYPGLAGEKNEQFF. The CDR3 DNA reads TGTGCCAGCAGTTACTACCCGGGACTAGCGGGGGAAAAGAATGAGCAGTTCTTC.

The V gene is TRBV7-2, the J gene TRBJ2-7; 9 bases fit TRBD2. CDR3 length: 18 amino acids. Germline CDR1 is SGHTA and CDR2 is FQGNSA. V lost 1 base, J lost 0 bases, and 10 bases stayed unmatched. CDR3 DNA sequence: TGTGCCAGCAGCTTAGAATTGGCGGGGGGGCATTCCTCCTACGAGCAGTACTTC. Residues: CASSLELAGGHSSYEQYF.

CDR3 nucleotide sequence: TGCGCCAGCAGCTTGGATGGAGGGATGAACACTGAAGCTTTCTTT. Translated: CASSLDGGMNTEAFF. J is TRBJ1-1 and V is TRBV5-1; no clear D gene. The ends were cut back, 0 bases at V and 0 bases at J, with 9 bases in the middle. Germline V gives CDR1 SGHRS, CDR2 YFSETQ. The CDR3 has 15 residues.

The chain joins TRBV30 to TRBJ2-7, with 7 bases that match TRBD2. The CDR3 length is 15 residues. The ends lost 3 bases at V and 6 bases at J; junction bases unmatched: 14. The V gene's germline CDR1 is GTSNPN and CDR2 SVGIG (reference sequence). CDR3 sequence reads: CAWSWGGEVVREQYF. DNA for the CDR3: TGTGCCTGGAGCTGGGGAGGGGAGGTGGTCCGCGAGCAGTACTTC.

The gene calls are TRBV12-5 and TRBJ1-6; TRBD1 is a possible D gene (5 bases). Germline assignment: CDR1 LGHNT and CDR2 FRNRAP. The CDR3 is made up of 15 amino acids. V was pared by 8 bases and J by 0 bases, with 11 bases between. Here the CDR3 reads CASSGGGSYNSPLHF. In DNA form, the CDR3 reads TGTGCTAGTTCGGGGGGAGGCTCCTATAATTCACCCCTCCACTTT.

This CDR3 reads CASARQRNTEAFF. In nucleotides, the CDR3 is TGTGCCAGCGCCAGGCAGAGGAACACTGAAGCTTTCTTT. V gene TRBV14 combines with J gene TRBJ1-1; D unclear. CDR3 length: 13 residues. CDR1 is SGHDN and CDR2 is FVKESK in the germline V gene. V was shortened by 8 bases and J by 1 base, with 11 bases between the two germline ends.

The V call is TRBV18, the J call TRBJ2-7; 10 positions match TRBD2. The J segment lost 7 bases and the V segment lost 3 bases, leaving 6 bases of the junction unmatched. CDR1 and CDR2 (germline): KGHSH, LQKENI. This CDR3 has 14 amino acids. CDR3 nucleotides: TGTGCCAGCTCACCGAGCGGGAGGGAGGGAGAGCAGTACTTC. Amino acid sequence: CASSPSGREGEQYF.

This clone was detected once. The CDR3 loop reads CASSQEGWGRGLSPLHF. For the CDR3, the DNA is TGTGCCAGCAGCCAGGAGGGGTGGGGCAGGGGGCTTTCACCCCTCCACTTT. The V gene is TRBV14, the J gene TRBJ1-6, with 8 bases that match TRBD1. CDR3 size: 17 residues. The germline CDR1 and CDR2 sequences are SGHDN and FVKESK. Unmatched junction bases numbered 13, after V lost 3 bases and J lost 9 bases.